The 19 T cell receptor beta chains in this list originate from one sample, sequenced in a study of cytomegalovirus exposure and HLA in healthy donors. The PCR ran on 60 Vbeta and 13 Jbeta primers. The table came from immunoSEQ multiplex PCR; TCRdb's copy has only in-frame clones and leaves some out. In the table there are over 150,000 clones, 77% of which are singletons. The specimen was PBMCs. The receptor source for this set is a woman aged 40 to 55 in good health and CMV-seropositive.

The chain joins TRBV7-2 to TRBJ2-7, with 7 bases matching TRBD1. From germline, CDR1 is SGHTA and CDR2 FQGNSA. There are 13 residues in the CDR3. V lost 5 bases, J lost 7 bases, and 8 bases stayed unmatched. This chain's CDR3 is CASSAGTEREQYF. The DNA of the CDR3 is TGTGCCAGCAGCGCCGGGACAGAGCGGGAGCAGTACTTC.

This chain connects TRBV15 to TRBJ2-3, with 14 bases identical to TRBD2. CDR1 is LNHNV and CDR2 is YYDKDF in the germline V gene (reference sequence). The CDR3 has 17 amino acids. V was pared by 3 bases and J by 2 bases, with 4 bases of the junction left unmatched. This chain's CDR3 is CATSRGLAGDNTDTQYF. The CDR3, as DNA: TGTGCCACCAGCAGGGGACTAGCGGGAGATAACACAGATACGCAGTATTTT.

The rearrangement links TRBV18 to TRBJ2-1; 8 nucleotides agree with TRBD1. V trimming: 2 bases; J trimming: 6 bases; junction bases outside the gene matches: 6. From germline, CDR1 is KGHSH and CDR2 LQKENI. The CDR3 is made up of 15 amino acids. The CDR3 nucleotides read TGTGCCAGCTCACCAGGGGCAACAGGGGGCAATGAGCAGTTCTTC. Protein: CASSPGATGGNEQFF.

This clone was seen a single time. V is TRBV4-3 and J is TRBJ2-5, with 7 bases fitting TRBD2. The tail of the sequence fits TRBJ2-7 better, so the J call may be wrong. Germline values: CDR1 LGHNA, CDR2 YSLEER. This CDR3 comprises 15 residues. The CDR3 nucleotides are TGCGCCAGCAGCCAAGTTGGCGGGGGTCCCTACGAGCAGTACTTC. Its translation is CASSQVGGGPYEQYF.

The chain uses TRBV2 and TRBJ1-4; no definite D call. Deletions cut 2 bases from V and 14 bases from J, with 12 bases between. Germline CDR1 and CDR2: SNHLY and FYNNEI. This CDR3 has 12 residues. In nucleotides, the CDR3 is TGTGCCAGCAGTGAAAGTACCCAGCGTCTGTTTTTT. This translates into CASSESTQRLFF. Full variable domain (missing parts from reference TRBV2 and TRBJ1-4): EPEVTQTPSHQVTQMGQEVILRCVPISNHLYFYWYRQILGQKVEFLVSFYNNEISEKSEIFDDQFSVERPDGSNFTLKIRSTKLEDSAMYFCASSESTQRLFFGSGTQLSVL.

In nucleotides, the CDR3 is TGTGCCAGCAGTGGGGGACTAAGCACAGATACGCAGTATTTT. Amino acid sequence: CASSGGLSTDTQYF. This chain joins TRBV25-1 and TRBJ2-3, with 7 bases aligning to TRBD2. CDR3 size: 14 residues. The trim removed 4 bases at V and 0 bases at J, leaving 1 base unmatched. Germline V gene data show CDR1 as MGHDK and CDR2 as SYGVNS.

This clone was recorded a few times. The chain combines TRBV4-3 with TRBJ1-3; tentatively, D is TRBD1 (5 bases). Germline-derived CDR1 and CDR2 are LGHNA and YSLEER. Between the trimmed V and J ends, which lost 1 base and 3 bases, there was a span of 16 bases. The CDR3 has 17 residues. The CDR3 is CASSQAPGGGGGNTIYF. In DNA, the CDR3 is TGCGCCAGCAGCCAAGCTCCCGGCGGGGGGGGTGGAAACACCATATATTTT.

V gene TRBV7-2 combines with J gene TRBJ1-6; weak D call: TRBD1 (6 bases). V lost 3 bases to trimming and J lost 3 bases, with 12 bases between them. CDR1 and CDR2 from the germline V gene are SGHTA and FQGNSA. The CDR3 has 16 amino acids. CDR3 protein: CASSFGQSYYNSPLHF. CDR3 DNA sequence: TGTGCCAGCAGCTTTGGACAGTCCTACTATAATTCACCCCTCCACTTT.

CDR3 sequence: CAIREDPSSYEQYF. CDR3 DNA: TGTGCCATCAGGGAGGACCCTAGCTCCTACGAGCAGTACTTC. The V and J genes are TRBV10-3 and TRBJ2-7; D is perhaps TRBD2 (5 bases). The CDR3 consists of 14 residues. The germline V and J ends were trimmed by 6 bases and 0 bases, with 12 bases remaining between them. The V gene's germline CDR1 is ENHRY and CDR2 SYGVKD.

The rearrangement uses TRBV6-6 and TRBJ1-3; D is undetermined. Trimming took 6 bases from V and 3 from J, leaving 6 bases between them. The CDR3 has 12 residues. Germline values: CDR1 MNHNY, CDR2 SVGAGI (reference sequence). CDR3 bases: TGTGCCAGCAGAACTTTTGGAAACACCATATATTTT. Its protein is CASRTFGNTIYF.

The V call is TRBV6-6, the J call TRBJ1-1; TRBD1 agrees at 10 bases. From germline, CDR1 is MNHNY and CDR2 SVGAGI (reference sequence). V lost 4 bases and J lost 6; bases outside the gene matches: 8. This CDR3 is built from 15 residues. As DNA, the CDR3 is TGTGCCAGCAGTTTTGGAACCGGGACAGGGGCTGAAGCTTTCTTT. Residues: CASSFGTGTGAEAFF.

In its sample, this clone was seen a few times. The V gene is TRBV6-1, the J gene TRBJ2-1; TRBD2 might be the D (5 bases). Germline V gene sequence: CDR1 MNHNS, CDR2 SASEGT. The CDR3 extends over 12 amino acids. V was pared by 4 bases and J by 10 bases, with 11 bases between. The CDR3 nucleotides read TGTGCCAGCAGTGTAAAGGAGGCCGAGCAGTTCTTC. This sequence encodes CASSVKEAEQFF.

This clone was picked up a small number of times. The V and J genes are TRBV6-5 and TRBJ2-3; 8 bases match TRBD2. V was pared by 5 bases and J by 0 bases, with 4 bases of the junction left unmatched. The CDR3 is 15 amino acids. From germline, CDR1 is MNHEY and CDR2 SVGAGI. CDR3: CASSHERESTDTQYF. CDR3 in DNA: TGTGCCAGCAGTCACGAGCGGGAGAGCACAGATACGCAGTATTTT.

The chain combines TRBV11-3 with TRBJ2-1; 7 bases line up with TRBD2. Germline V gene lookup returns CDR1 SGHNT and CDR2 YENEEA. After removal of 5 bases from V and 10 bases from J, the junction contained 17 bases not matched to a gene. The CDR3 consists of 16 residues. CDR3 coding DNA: TGTGCCAGCAGCCCCCGACTAACGGGAGGATCAGGGGAGCAGTTCTTC. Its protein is CASSPRLTGGSGEQFF.

The CDR3 bases are TGTGCCAGCAGTCCCCTGGCGGACAGCGATGAAAAACTGTTTTTT. It is translated as CASSPLADSDEKLFF. V and J are TRBV7-9 and TRBJ1-4; a weak D match, TRBD1 (6 bases). The CDR3 loop spans 15 amino acids. The V gene lost 6 bases and the J gene lost 6 bases, with 17 bases spanning the gap. CDR1 and CDR2 (germline): SEHNR, FQNEAQ (reference sequence).

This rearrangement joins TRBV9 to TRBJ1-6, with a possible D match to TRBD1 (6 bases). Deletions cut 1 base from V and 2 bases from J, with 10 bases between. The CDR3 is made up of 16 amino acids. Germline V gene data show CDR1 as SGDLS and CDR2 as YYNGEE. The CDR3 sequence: CASSVNGQTYNSPLHF. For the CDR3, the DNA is TGTGCCAGCAGCGTAAATGGACAGACCTATAATTCACCCCTCCACTTT.

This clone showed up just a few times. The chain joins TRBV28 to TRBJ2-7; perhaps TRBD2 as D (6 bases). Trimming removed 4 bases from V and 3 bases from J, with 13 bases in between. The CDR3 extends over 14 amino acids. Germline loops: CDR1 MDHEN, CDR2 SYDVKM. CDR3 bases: TGTGCCAGCAGTTCGATAGCGGAGGGCTACGAGCAGTACTTC. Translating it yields CASSSIAEGYEQYF.

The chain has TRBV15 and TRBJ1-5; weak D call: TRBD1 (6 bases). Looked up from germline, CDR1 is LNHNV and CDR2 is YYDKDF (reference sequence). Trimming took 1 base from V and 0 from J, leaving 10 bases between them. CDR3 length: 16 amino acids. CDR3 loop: CATSRATGFSNQPQHF. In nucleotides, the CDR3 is TGTGCCACCAGCAGAGCCACAGGGTTTAGCAATCAGCCCCAGCATTTT.

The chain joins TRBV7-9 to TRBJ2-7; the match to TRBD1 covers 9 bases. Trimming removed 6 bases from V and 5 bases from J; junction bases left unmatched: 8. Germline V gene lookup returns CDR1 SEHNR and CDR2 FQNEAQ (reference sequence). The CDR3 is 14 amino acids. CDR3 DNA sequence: TGTGCCAGCAGTCCTGGACAGGGGACTGACGAGCAGTACTTC. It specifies CASSPGQGTDEQYF.